This is a list of T cell receptor beta chains from one sample in a study of siplizumab effects on memory and regulatory T cells. Assay used: immunoSEQ multiplex PCR; TCRdb lists only in-frame clones, some missing. The sample carries tens of thousands of clones, around 97% recorded once. The source material was naive CD8+ T cells sorted from blood. The source is a human donor in good health. Both conserved end residues are part of each CDR3. Fields, in order: V gene, J gene, clone size, D gene, CDR3 protein, CDR3 DNA. The D gene is left open where the match is weak. Some rows mark clone size as missing; the rest say once, few, many or name a class of expanded clone.

V gene: TRBV11-2
J gene: TRBJ2-7
clone size: NA
D gene: NA
CDR3 protein: CASSSELYLHEQYF
CDR3 DNA: TGTGCCAGCAGCTCAGAGCTGTACCTCCACGAGCAGTACTTC

V gene: TRBV27
J gene: TRBJ2-5
clone size: NA
D gene: NA
CDR3 protein: CASRGLIGGETQYF
CDR3 DNA: TGTGCCAGCAGGGGGTTGATTGGGGGAGAGACCCAGTACTTC

V gene: TRBV5-6
J gene: TRBJ1-1
clone size: NA
D gene: NA
CDR3 protein: CASRGVMNTEAFF
CDR3 DNA: TGTGCCAGCAGAGGGGTAATGAACACTGAAGCTTTCTTT

V gene: TRBV30
J gene: TRBJ2-1
clone size: once
D gene: TRBD2
CDR3 protein: CAWSKGTSGSQEQFF
CDR3 DNA: TGTGCCTGGAGTAAGGGGACTAGCGGGAGTCAAGAGCAGTTCTTC

V gene: TRBV5-4
J gene: TRBJ2-7
clone size: NA
D gene: NA
CDR3 protein: CASSLVDEQYF
CDR3 DNA: TGTGCCAGCAGCTTGGTAGACGAGCAGTACTTC

V gene: TRBV27
J gene: TRBJ1-5
clone size: NA
D gene: NA
CDR3 protein: CASSYGGNQPQHF
CDR3 DNA: TGTGCCAGCAGTTACGGCGGTAATCAGCCCCAGCATTTT

V gene: TRBV19
J gene: TRBJ2-3
clone size: NA
D gene: NA
CDR3 protein: CASMPGRGSTDTQYF
CDR3 DNA: TGTGCCAGTATGCCGGGGAGAGGGAGCACAGATACGCAGTATTTT

V gene: TRBV11-2
J gene: TRBJ1-5
clone size: NA
D gene: NA
CDR3 protein: CASSSRGREDQPQHF
CDR3 DNA: TGTGCCAGCAGCTCGAGGGGCAGGGAAGATCAGCCCCAGCATTTT

V gene: TRBV5-1
J gene: TRBJ2-5
clone size: NA
D gene: NA
CDR3 protein: CASSSSQETQYF
CDR3 DNA: TGCGCCAGCAGCTCCAGCCAAGAGACCCAGTACTTC

V gene: TRBV7-6
J gene: TRBJ2-1
clone size: NA
D gene: NA
CDR3 protein: CASSSGDSDEQFF
CDR3 DNA: TGTGCCAGCAGCTCCGGGGATTCGGATGAGCAGTTCTTC

V gene: TRBV9
J gene: TRBJ2-7
clone size: NA
D gene: TRBD2
CDR3 protein: CASSVDASGLYEQYF
CDR3 DNA: TGTGCCAGCAGCGTAGATGCTAGCGGGTTGTACGAGCAGTACTTC

V gene: TRBV7-3
J gene: TRBJ2-7
clone size: NA
D gene: TRBD1
CDR3 protein: CASSYDRGPYEQYF
CDR3 DNA: TGTGCCAGCAGCTACGACAGGGGGCCGTACGAGCAGTACTTC

V gene: TRBV6-1
J gene: TRBJ2-7
clone size: NA
D gene: NA
CDR3 protein: CASSEASGGTYEQYF
CDR3 DNA: TGTGCCAGCAGTGAAGCTTCCGGCGGCACCTACGAGCAGTACTTC

V gene: TRBV13
J gene: TRBJ1-2
clone size: NA
D gene: NA
CDR3 protein: CASSLGQGSAYGYTF
CDR3 DNA: TGTGCCAGCAGCTTAGGGCAGGGCAGCGCCTATGGCTACACCTTC

V gene: TRBV27
J gene: TRBJ2-5
clone size: NA
D gene: TRBD2
CDR3 protein: CASSGLAEETQYF
CDR3 DNA: TGTGCCAGCAGTGGACTAGCGGAAGAGACCCAGTACTTC

V gene: TRBV28
J gene: TRBJ2-7
clone size: once
D gene: TRBD1
CDR3 protein: CASSLTPGQGTYEQYF
CDR3 DNA: TGTGCCAGCAGTTTAACTCCGGGACAGGGAACCTACGAGCAGTACTTC

V gene: TRBV7-9
J gene: TRBJ1-1
clone size: NA
D gene: TRBD1
CDR3 protein: CASSLDNRGNTEAFF
CDR3 DNA: TGTGCCAGCAGCTTAGATAACAGGGGGAACACTGAAGCTTTCTTT

V gene: TRBV27
J gene: TRBJ2-1
clone size: NA
D gene: NA
CDR3 protein: CASSLGDTLGYNEQFF
CDR3 DNA: TGTGCCAGCAGTCTGGGGGACACCCTGGGGTACAATGAGCAGTTCTTC

V gene: TRBV5-5
J gene: TRBJ2-7
clone size: NA
D gene: TRBD2
CDR3 protein: CASSLMSAGGPLEQYF
CDR3 DNA: TGTGCCAGCAGCTTGATGTCGGCGGGAGGGCCTCTCGAGCAGTACTTC

V gene: TRBV19
J gene: TRBJ1-5
clone size: NA
D gene: NA
CDR3 protein: CAGSIGEQPQHF
CDR3 DNA: TGTGCCGGTAGTATAGGAGAGCAGCCCCAGCATTTT

V gene: TRBV4-1
J gene: TRBJ2-7
clone size: NA
D gene: NA
CDR3 protein: CASSHYEGGYEQYF
CDR3 DNA: TGCGCCAGCAGCCACTACGAGGGGGGCTACGAGCAGTACTTC

V gene: TRBV29-1
J gene: TRBJ1-3
clone size: NA
D gene: NA
CDR3 protein: CSVEDPGGNTIYF
CDR3 DNA: TGCAGCGTTGAAGATCCGGGAGGAAACACCATATATTTT

V gene: TRBV29-1
J gene: TRBJ1-2
clone size: NA
D gene: NA
CDR3 protein: CSALTLYGYTF
CDR3 DNA: TGCAGCGCTCTAACTCTCTATGGCTACACCTTC

V gene: TRBV4-1
J gene: TRBJ2-3
clone size: NA
D gene: TRBD1
CDR3 protein: CASSDRAVLVDTQYF
CDR3 DNA: TGCGCCAGCAGCGACAGGGCAGTTCTTGTAGATACGCAGTATTTT

V gene: TRBV28
J gene: TRBJ1-5
clone size: NA
D gene: NA
CDR3 protein: CASSYEVGSFDQPQHF
CDR3 DNA: TGTGCCAGCAGCTACGAGGTCGGGTCTTTTGATCAGCCCCAGCATTTT

V gene: TRBV10-3
J gene: TRBJ1-2
clone size: NA
D gene: TRBD1
CDR3 protein: CAISDQTGGNGYTF
CDR3 DNA: TGTGCCATCAGTGACCAGACAGGGGGAAACGGCTACACCTTC

V gene: TRBV9
J gene: TRBJ1-2
clone size: NA
D gene: TRBD1
CDR3 protein: CASTGQGATNYGYTF
CDR3 DNA: TGTGCCAGCACGGGACAGGGGGCAACCAACTATGGCTACACCTTC

V gene: TRBV29-1
J gene: TRBJ1-1
clone size: NA
D gene: NA
CDR3 protein: CSATRGQNTEAFF
CDR3 DNA: TGCAGCGCCACCAGGGGACAGAACACTGAAGCTTTCTTT

V gene: TRBV7-9
J gene: TRBJ2-1
clone size: NA
D gene: NA
CDR3 protein: CASRETGTNNEQFF
CDR3 DNA: TGTGCCAGCAGAGAAACTGGCACTAACAATGAGCAGTTCTTC

V gene: TRBV4-1
J gene: TRBJ2-1
clone size: NA
D gene: TRBD2
CDR3 protein: CASSLQLLAGGPHEQFF
CDR3 DNA: TGCGCCAGCAGCCTACAGCTTTTGGCGGGAGGGCCCCATGAGCAGTTCTTC

V gene: TRBV30
J gene: TRBJ2-7
clone size: NA
D gene: NA
CDR3 protein: CAWSAVGAREYF
CDR3 DNA: TGTGCCTGGAGCGCCGTTGGGGCCCGGGAGTACTTC

V gene: TRBV21-1
J gene: TRBJ1-6
clone size: NA
D gene: NA
CDR3 protein: CASSRGIGGQGESPLHF
CDR3 DNA: TGTGCCAGCAGCAGAGGGATAGGGGGACAGGGAGAGTCACCCCTCCACTTT

V gene: TRBV20-1
J gene: TRBJ2-1
clone size: NA
D gene: NA
CDR3 protein: CSAIYNEQFF
CDR3 DNA: TGCAGTGCCATATACAATGAGCAGTTCTTC

V gene: TRBV7-9
J gene: TRBJ2-2
clone size: NA
D gene: NA
CDR3 protein: CASSPGPGENTGELFF
CDR3 DNA: TGTGCCAGCAGCCCCGGCCCGGGCGAGAACACCGGGGAGCTGTTTTTT

V gene: TRBV6-5
J gene: TRBJ2-2
clone size: few
D gene: NA
CDR3 protein: CASSPRYTGELFF
CDR3 DNA: TGTGCCAGCAGCCCTCGGTACACCGGGGAGCTGTTTTTT

V gene: TRBV2
J gene: TRBJ1-1
clone size: NA
D gene: NA
CDR3 protein: CASSVKEDNMNTEAFF
CDR3 DNA: TGTGCCAGCAGTGTAAAAGAGGACAACATGAACACTGAAGCTTTCTTT

V gene: TRBV29-1
J gene: TRBJ1-2
clone size: once
D gene: NA
CDR3 protein: CSVVEGPSYGYTF
CDR3 DNA: TGCAGCGTTGTTGAGGGGCCAAGCTATGGCTACACCTTC

V gene: TRBV7-3
J gene: TRBJ2-5
clone size: once
D gene: TRBD2
CDR3 protein: CASSPGTSGGETQYF
CDR3 DNA: TGTGCCAGCAGCCCAGGGACTAGCGGGGGGGAGACCCAGTACTTC

V gene: TRBV7-9
J gene: TRBJ1-5
clone size: NA
D gene: NA
CDR3 protein: CASSLEGYSNQPQHF
CDR3 DNA: TGTGCCAGCAGCTTAGAAGGGTATAGCAATCAGCCCCAGCATTTT